This is a list of T cell receptor beta chains from one sample in a study of T cells in localized non-small cell lung cancer. Measured with immunoSEQ multiplex PCR; TCRdb has only the in-frame clones, and not every one. The sample lists tens of thousands of clones; around 82% were seen once. Sequences were derived from PBMCs, sampled before any cancer treatment. These receptors were taken from a man between 40 and 70 years old with stage II squamous cell lung carcinoma. Both conserved end residues are part of each CDR3. D genes are given only for firm matches. Part of the rows lack a size; the others show once, few, many or a class for expanded clones.

>.|TRBJ1-1|once|TRBV5-1|11
TGCGCCAGCAGCTTTGGCACTGAAGCTTTCTTT
CASSFGTEAFF
>.|TRBJ1-5|once|TRBV27|13
TGTGCCAGCAGTTTACAGGGGAATCAGCCCCAGCATTTT
CASSLQGNQPQHF
>TRBD2|TRBJ2-7|.|TRBV11-2|18
TGTGCCAGCAGCTCCTCCTTTACTAGCGGGAGTAGCTCCTACGAGCAGTACTTC
CASSSSFTSGSSSYEQYF
>.|TRBJ2-3|few|TRBV2|12
TGTGCCAGCAGTCAAGAGGCCCATACGCAGTATTTT
CASSQEAHTQYF
>TRBD1|TRBJ1-4|.|TRBV6-5|14
TGTGCCAGCAGTTACTGGCAGGGGGCGGGAAAACTGTTTTTT
CASSYWQGAGKLFF
>.|TRBJ2-5|.|TRBV10-2|13
TGCGCCAGCACGGTCAGGGGAAAAGAGACCCAGTACTTC
CASTVRGKETQYF
>.|TRBJ2-3|.|TRBV9|14
TGTGCCAGCAGCGTCCTAGTGTCCTCAGATACGCAGTATTTT
CASSVLVSSDTQYF
>.|TRBJ2-7|.|TRBV7-9|13
TGTGCCAGCAGCGAGACAGTGACCTACGAGCAGTACTTC
CASSETVTYEQYF
>.|TRBJ2-7|few|TRBV28|18
TGTGCCAGCAGTTCCCCGGTGGGGGGGCGCCCCTTCTCCTACGAGCAGTACTTC
CASSSPVGGRPFSYEQYF
>TRBD1|TRBJ1-1|few|TRBV9|16
TGTGCCAGCAGCGGCCGACAGGGGTACTTGAACACTGAAGCTTTCTTT
CASSGRQGYLNTEAFF
>TRBD1|TRBJ1-1|.|TRBV7-9|14
TGTGCCAGCAGCTACGGACAGGGCGAAACTGAAGCTTTCTTT
CASSYGQGETEAFF
>TRBD1|TRBJ2-2|.|TRBV9|14
TGTGCCAGCAGCCTCGATGACAGGGCCGGGGAGCTGTTTTTT
CASSLDDRAGELFF
>TRBD1|TRBJ1-2|.|TRBV28|15
TGTGCCAGCAGGCTACCGGGACAGGGGGCGAGAGGCTACACCTTC
CASRLPGQGARGYTF
>.|TRBJ2-7|.|TRBV5-1|13
TGCGCCAGCAGCTTGGCAGCTCGGAACGAGCAGTACTTC
CASSLAARNEQYF
>.|TRBJ2-4|.|TRBV10-3|11
TGTGCCACAAGGGGTTTAGACATTCAGTACTTC
CATRGLDIQYF
>.|TRBJ2-1|.|TRBV21-1|17
TGTGCCAGCAGCAAAGTTCGCAGGGTGGAAGGGAAGGATGAGCAGTTCTTC
CASSKVRRVEGKDEQFF
>.|TRBJ2-3|.|TRBV28|13
TGTGCCAGCTTCCTTGGGGAGGCAGATACGCAGTATTTT
CASFLGEADTQYF